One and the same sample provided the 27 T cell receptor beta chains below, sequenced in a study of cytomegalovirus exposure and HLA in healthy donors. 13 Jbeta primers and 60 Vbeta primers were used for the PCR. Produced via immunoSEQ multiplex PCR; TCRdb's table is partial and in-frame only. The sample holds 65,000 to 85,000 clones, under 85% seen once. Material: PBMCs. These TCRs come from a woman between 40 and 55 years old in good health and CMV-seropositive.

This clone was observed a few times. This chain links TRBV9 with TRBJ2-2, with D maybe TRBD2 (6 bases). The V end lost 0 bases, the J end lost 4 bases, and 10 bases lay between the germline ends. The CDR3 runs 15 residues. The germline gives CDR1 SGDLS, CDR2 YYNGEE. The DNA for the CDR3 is TGTGCCAGCAGCGTAGGGCAGGGAGGCACCGGGGAGCTGTTTTTT. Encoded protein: CASSVGQGGTGELFF.

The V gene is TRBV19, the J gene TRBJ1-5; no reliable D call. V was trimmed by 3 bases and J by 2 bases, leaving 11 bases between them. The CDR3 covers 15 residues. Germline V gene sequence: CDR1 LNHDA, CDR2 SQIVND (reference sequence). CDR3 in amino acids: CASSMGGKGNQPQHF. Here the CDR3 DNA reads TGTGCCAGTAGTATGGGAGGGAAAGGCAATCAGCCCCAGCATTTT.

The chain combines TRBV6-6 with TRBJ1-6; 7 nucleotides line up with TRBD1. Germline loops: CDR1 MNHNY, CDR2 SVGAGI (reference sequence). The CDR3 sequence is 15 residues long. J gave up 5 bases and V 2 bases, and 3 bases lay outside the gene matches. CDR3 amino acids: CASSYRQGNNSPLHF. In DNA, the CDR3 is TGTGCCAGCAGTTACAGACAGGGCAATAATTCACCCCTCCACTTT.

CDR3 sequence (DNA): TGCGCCAGCAGCCACCCGGGAATCTACGAGCAGTACTTC. Translation: CASSHPGIYEQYF. V and J are TRBV4-1 and TRBJ2-7; maybe TRBD2 (5 bases). The CDR3 is 13 amino acids. V lost 3 bases, J lost 3 bases, and 9 bases lay in between. The V gene's germline CDR1 is MGHRA and CDR2 YSYEKL.

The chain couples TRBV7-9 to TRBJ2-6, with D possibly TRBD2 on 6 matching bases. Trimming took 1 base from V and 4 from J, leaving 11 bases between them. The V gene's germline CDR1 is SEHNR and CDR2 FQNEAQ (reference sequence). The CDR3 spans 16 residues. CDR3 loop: CASSLEWRDGANVLTF. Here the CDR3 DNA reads TGTGCCAGCAGCTTAGAATGGAGGGACGGGGCCAACGTCCTGACTTTC.

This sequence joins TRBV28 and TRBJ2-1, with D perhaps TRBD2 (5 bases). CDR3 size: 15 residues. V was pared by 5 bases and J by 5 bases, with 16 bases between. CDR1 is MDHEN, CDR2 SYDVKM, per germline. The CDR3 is CASSPGSRGHNEQFF. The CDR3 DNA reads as TGTGCCAGCAGTCCGGGATCCCGTGGGCACAATGAGCAGTTCTTC.

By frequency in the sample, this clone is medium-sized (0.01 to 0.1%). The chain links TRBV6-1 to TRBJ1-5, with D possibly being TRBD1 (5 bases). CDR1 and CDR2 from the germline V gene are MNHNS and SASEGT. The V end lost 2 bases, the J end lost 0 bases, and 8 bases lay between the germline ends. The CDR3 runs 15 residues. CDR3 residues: CASSEPGISNQPQHF. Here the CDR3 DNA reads TGTGCCAGCAGTGAACCAGGGATTAGCAATCAGCCCCAGCATTTT.

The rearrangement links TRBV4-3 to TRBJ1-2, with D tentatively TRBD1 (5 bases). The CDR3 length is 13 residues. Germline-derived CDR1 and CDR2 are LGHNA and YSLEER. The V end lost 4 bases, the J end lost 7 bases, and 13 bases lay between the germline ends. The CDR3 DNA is TGCGCCAGCAGCCCCTCATCAGGGCTTGGCTACACCTTC. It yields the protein CASSPSSGLGYTF.

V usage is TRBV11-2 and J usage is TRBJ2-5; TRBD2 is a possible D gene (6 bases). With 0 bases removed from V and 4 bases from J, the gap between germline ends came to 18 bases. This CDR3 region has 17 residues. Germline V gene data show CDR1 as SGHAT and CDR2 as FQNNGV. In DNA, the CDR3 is TGTGCCAGCAGCTTAGATCGATTCGGAGGGAAAGCAGAGACCCAGTACTTC. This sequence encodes CASSLDRFGGKAETQYF.

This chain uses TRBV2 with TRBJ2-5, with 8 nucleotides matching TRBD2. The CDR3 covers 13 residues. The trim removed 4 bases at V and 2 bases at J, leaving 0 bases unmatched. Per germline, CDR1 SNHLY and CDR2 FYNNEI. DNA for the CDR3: TGTGCCAGCAGTGGACTAGCGCAAGAGACCCAGTACTTC. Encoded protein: CASSGLAQETQYF.

In DNA, the CDR3 is TGTGCCAGCAGCGTATCGTCGGCGGGAGCAGATACGCAGTATTTT. Its translation: CASSVSSAGADTQYF. The chain is built from TRBV9 and TRBJ2-3, with TRBD2 matching over 7 bases. Looked up from germline, CDR1 is SGDLS and CDR2 is YYNGEE. The V and J ends lost 1 base and 4 bases, in that order; junction bases with no gene match: 6. The length of the CDR3 is 15 residues.

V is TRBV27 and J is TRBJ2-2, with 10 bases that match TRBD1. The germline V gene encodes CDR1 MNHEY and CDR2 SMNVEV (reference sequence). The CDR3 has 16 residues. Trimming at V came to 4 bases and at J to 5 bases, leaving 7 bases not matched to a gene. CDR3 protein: CASSSRTGGGTGELFF. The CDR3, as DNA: TGTGCCAGCAGTTCCCGGACAGGGGGAGGGACCGGGGAGCTGTTTTTT.

The CDR3 here is CASSLLGQGVNEQFF. Here the CDR3 DNA reads TGCGCCAGCAGCTTGTTAGGACAGGGGGTCAATGAGCAGTTCTTC. This chain joins TRBV5-1 and TRBJ2-1, with TRBD1 matching over 10 bases. V lost 1 base and J lost 6; bases outside the gene matches: 4. The CDR3 is 15 amino acids. Looked up from germline, CDR1 is SGHRS and CDR2 is YFSETQ.

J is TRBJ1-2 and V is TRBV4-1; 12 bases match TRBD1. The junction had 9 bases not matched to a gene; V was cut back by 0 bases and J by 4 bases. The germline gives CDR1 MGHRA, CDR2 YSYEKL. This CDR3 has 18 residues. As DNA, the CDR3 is TGCGCCAGCAGCCAAGATGGTGGGACAGGGGGCTTAGGCTATGGCTACACCTTC. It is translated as CASSQDGGTGGLGYGYTF.

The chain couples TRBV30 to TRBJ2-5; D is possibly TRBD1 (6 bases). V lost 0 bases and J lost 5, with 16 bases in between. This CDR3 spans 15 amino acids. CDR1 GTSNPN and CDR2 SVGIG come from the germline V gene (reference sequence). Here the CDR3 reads CAWSVQVVTGETQYF. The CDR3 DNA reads TGTGCCTGGAGTGTACAAGTAGTTACAGGGGAGACCCAGTACTTC. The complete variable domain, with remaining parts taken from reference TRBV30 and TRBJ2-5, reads SQTIHQWPATLVQPVGSPLSLECTVEGTSNPNLYWYRQAAGRGLQLLFYSVGIGQISSEVPQNLSASRPQDRQFILSSKKLLLSDSGFYLCAWSVQVVTGETQYFGPGTRLLVL.

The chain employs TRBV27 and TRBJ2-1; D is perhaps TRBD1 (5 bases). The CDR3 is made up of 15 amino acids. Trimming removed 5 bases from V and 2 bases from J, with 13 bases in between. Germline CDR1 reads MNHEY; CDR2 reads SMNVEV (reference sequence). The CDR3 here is CASSPGAEPYNEQFF. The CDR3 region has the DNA TGTGCCAGCAGTCCTGGGGCAGAGCCCTACAATGAGCAGTTCTTC.

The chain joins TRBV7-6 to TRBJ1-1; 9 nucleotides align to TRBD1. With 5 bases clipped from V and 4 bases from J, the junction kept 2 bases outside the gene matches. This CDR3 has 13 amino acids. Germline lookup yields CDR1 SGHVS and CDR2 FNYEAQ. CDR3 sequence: CASSKDRGTEAFF. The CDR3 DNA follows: TGTGCCAGCAGCAAGGACAGGGGCACTGAAGCTTTCTTT.

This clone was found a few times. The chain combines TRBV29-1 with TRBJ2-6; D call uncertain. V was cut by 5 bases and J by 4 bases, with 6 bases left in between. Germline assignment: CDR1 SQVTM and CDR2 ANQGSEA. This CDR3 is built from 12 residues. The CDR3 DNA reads TGCAGCGTTATTATGGGGGCCAACGTCCTGACTTTC. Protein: CSVIMGANVLTF.

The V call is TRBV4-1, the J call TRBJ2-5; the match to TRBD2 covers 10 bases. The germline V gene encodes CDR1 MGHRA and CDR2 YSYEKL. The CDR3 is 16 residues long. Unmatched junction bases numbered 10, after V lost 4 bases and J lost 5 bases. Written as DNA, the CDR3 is TGCGCCAGCAGCCGAACAGGGACTAGCGAGTGGGAGACCCAGTACTTC. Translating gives CASSRTGTSEWETQYF.

The CDR3 DNA follows: TGTGCCAGCAGCTTGGGGGCTGCAGATACGCAGTATTTT. Its translation is CASSLGAADTQYF. The rearrangement uses TRBV7-6 and TRBJ2-3, with D possibly TRBD1 on 6 matching bases. This CDR3 is built from 13 residues. Trimming took off 3 bases at V and 4 bases at J, with 8 bases between the two ends. CDR1 and CDR2 from the germline V gene are SGHVS and FNYEAQ.

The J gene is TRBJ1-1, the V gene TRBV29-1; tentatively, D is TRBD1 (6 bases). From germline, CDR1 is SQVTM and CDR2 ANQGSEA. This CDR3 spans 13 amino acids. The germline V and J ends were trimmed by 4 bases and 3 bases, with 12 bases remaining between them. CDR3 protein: CSVGWAGDTEAFF. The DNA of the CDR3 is TGCAGCGTTGGATGGGCAGGGGACACTGAAGCTTTCTTT.

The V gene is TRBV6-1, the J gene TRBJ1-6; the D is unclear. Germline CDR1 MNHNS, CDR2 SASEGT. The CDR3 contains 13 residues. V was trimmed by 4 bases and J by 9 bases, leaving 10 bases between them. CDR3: CASSGGRVSPLHF. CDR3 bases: TGTGCCAGCAGTGGTGGTCGGGTTTCACCCCTCCACTTT.

CDR3 region: CASSESQGSYYGYTF. CDR3 DNA: TGTGCCAGCAGTGAGTCACAGGGGAGCTACTATGGCTACACCTTC. The chain combines TRBV6-1 with TRBJ1-2; 7 bases map to TRBD1. Germline CDR1 MNHNS, CDR2 SASEGT. The CDR3 has 15 residues. With 3 bases clipped from V and 3 bases from J, the junction kept 7 bases outside the gene matches.

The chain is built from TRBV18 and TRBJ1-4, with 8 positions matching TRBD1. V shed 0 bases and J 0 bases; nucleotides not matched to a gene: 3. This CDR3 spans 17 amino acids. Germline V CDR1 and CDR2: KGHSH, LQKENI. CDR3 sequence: CASSPPSGGTTNEKLFF. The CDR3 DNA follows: TGTGCCAGCTCACCACCTTCAGGGGGCACAACTAATGAAAAACTGTTTTTT.

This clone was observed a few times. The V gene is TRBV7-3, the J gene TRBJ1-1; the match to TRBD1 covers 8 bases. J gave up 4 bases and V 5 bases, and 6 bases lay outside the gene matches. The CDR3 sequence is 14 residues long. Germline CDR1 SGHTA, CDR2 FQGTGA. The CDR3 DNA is TGTGCCAGCAGCCCCCAGGGGGCCTTCACTGAAGCTTTCTTT. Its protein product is CASSPQGAFTEAFF.

CDR3 residues: CASSRGVQPQHF. The CDR3 DNA sequence: TGTGCCAGCAGCCGGGGGGTACAGCCCCAGCATTTT. The rearrangement joins TRBV7-2 to TRBJ1-5; D is possibly TRBD1 (5 bases). The ends were cut back, 5 bases at V and 7 bases at J, with 9 bases in the middle. This CDR3 spans 12 amino acids. CDR1 and CDR2 (germline): SGHTA, FQGNSA. Full variable domain (outside the CDR3, taken from reference TRBV7-2 and TRBJ1-5): GAGVSQSPSNKVTEKGKDVELRCDPISGHTALYWYRQSLGQGLEFLIYFQGNSAPDKSGLPSDRFSAERTGGSVSTLTIQRTQQEDSAVYLCASSRGVQPQHFGDGTRLSIL.

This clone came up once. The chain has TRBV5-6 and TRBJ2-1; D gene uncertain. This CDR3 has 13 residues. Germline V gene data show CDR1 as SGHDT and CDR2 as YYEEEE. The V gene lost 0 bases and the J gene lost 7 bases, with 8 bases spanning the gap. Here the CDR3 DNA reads TGTGCCAGCAGCTTGGGACTGGCTAATGAGCAGTTCTTC. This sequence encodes CASSLGLANEQFF.